A single T cell receptor (beta chain) is shown here with its context. Only a few counts were recorded for this clonotype. The clone's antigen remains unknown. No quality values exist for individual bases; no much larger clone is one base distant. Graves' hyperthyroidism was defined as stable when no progression to ophthalmopathy occurred over 18 months of follow-up. Hyperthyroidism patients were newly diagnosed, had a disease duration of under 2 months, and were aged 18 to 65 years. Patients with uncontrolled infections, other autoimmune diseases, pregnancy or lactation were excluded. Diagnoses were established on the basis of clinical symptoms, serum thyroxine and TRAb, thyroid ultrasound, and orbital computed tomography. Ficoll-Paque density gradient centrifugation was used to isolate PBMCs from about 9.4 ml of fresh peripheral blood. Total RNA was extracted with Trizol reagent, and quality was checked on an Agilent 2100 Bioanalyzer.

This sample is part of a study of T cells in Graves' hyperthyroidism and ophthalmopathy (dated by TCRdb to between 2018 and 2020). Concerning the study at large: Peripheral blood was collected at initial diagnosis, before any treatment. TCR V-J signatures able to tell the groups apart were searched for in a discovery cohort of 90 to 100 patients, of whom roughly 42 had Graves' ophthalmopathy and 55 to 60 had stable Graves' hyperthyroidism. Prospective prediction of ophthalmopathy was tested in an independent validation cohort consisting of fewer than 20 hyperthyroidism patients and 17 patients who later progressed to ophthalmopathy. For training and testing, the 100 or so patients in the discovery cohort were randomly divided in a 7:3 ratio. In roughly six Graves' hyperthyroidism patients, the study also compared T-cell repertoires from thyroid tissue with T-cell repertoires from blood. Following sampling, methimazole starting at 30 mg daily was given to hyperthyroidism patients, and high-dose intravenous methylprednisolone was given to ophthalmopathy patients. According to the paper, TCR Vbeta CDR3 sequencing was carried out on 120 to 150 peripheral blood samples, which came from fewer than 50 ophthalmopathy, 70 to 80 hyperthyroidism and about 17 progressor patients.

What the study reported, not specific to this receptor: In cross-validation, a model built on a 13 V-J signature told ophthalmopathy apart from stable hyperthyroidism with 87.88% sensitivity and approximately 84% specificity, and in testing the same model reached 80%/75%. No statistical method was used to set the sample size in advance, and investigators knew the group allocation. Most expanded thyroid clonotypes (frequency above 0.001) were also found in blood, which suggests that blood repertoires may mirror thyroid immune responses. In validation, the model predicted progression to ophthalmopathy a median of about 5.9 months before onset, with over 60% sensitivity and roughly 73% specificity.

TCR beta CDR3 regions were amplified from RNA transcripts. For the first round of RT-PCR on the TCR CDR3, the HTBI primer set was used together with the Qiagen OneStep RT-PCR kit. Libraries were constructed in a second round of multiplex PCR, after which size selection and purification were performed. The libraries were sequenced on an Illumina HiSeq2000 using paired-end 100 bp reads. The authors' pipeline ran thus. SOAPnuke was used to process the raw data, with reads discarded if the reads contained adapters or uncalled bases, had a mean Phred below 15, or lacked an exact constant-primer or identifier match. COPE v1.2.5 was used to merge the high-quality paired reads, and each unique nucleotide sequence was defined as a clonotype. MiTCR v1.1 was used to align clonotypes to the IMGT TRBV, TRBD and TRBJ reference segments. Only V-J combinations with frequency above 0.0001, covering about 99% of repertoires, were analysed. A TCS score was defined as the ratio between F50 (clonal expansion) and ExV (chaos), using BLOSUM62-based TCRdist between CDR3 peptides within each V-J. Welch's t-statistics and random forest reduced roughly 540 V-J features to 13, which were used in a naive Bayes classifier (R e1071). The public reads were reanalyzed by TCRdb: fastp trimming at Q25, MiXCR alignment, in-frame beta chains only. Each entry is one CDR3 protein sequence, shown with its most common DNA and genes. These V and J calls derive from TCRdb rather than the authors' analysis. Recorded for this sample are 350,000 to 400,000 distinct CDR3 sequences; about 15% of them occurred a single time. About 30% of the sample is in the top ten clones.

Its CDR3 holds 15 amino acids, cysteine through phenylalanine. The read is trimmed to its CDR3 DNA, 45 bases read in frame from base 1. The germline V gene encodes CDR1 DFQATT and CDR2 SNEGSKA (reference sequence). V gives up 3 bases and J gives up 2 bases, and the segment between their germline ends measures 13 bases. This sequence uses TRBV20-1 and TRBJ2-2, with the D call tentatively TRBD1 or TRBD2, each fitting 5 bases. What was sequenced was blood. The clonotype was recovered from a woman aged 25-40 years with Graves' hyperthyroidism. The DNA reads as follows: TGCAGTGCTAGGATTCTGGGACGTAACACCGGGGAGCTGTTTTTT. Translated, this is CSARILGRNTGELFF.